Reported below is one T cell receptor (beta chain). The antigen is not known. The source of the sample is a study of cytomegalovirus exposure and HLA in healthy donors. Study in general: About 80 million unique TCRs, all from HLA-typed donors, were included in an early release of the data. Regarding the study as a whole: At a 0.05 false discovery rate, a later analysis found 18,000 or so TCR beta sequences to be associated with HLA alleles. The likely explanation for a cluster of highly shared sequence variants was sequencing artifact. By HLA locus, TCR association rates varied in a later analysis, with DRB1 showing the most and HLA-C the fewest.

The CDR3 has 16 amino acids. Trimming at V came to 2 bases and at J to 1 base, leaving 5 bases not matched to a gene. CDR1 and CDR2 (germline): SGDLS, YYNGEE. Researchers ran the PCR with 60 Vbeta and 13 Jbeta primers. Measured with immunoSEQ multiplex PCR; TCRdb has only the in-frame clones, and not every one. The sample includes a few hundred thousand clones, over 70% of them seen just once. The sample taken for sequencing was PBMCs. The receptor comes from a woman in her sixties or seventies in good health and CMV-seropositive. The chain links TRBV9 to TRBJ2-3; 9 bases fit TRBD2. CDR3 amino acids: CASSVGPSGGTDTQYF. The CDR3 DNA reads TGTGCCAGCAGCGTGGGGCCTAGCGGGGGCACAGATACGCAGTATTTT.